This is a list of T cell receptor beta chains from one sample in a study of early stage breast cancer tumors. Profiled with immunoSEQ multiplex PCR; TCRdb holds only in-frame clones, not every one. The table lists some 35,000 clones, 74% of them singletons. Sequencing was done on a sample of blood. These receptors were obtained from a person aged 55 to 75 with breast cancer. The CDR3 runs from the conserved cysteine through the conserved F or W. The D gene is left open where the match is weak. Expanded clones get a size class; other rows say once, few or many, or leave the size out.

CDR3 length,J gene,D gene,clone size,V gene,CDR3 protein,CDR3 DNA
15,TRBJ1-3,NA,NA,TRBV2,CASSERGFSGNTIYF,TGTGCCAGCAGTGAAAGGGGATTCTCTGGAAACACCATATATTTT
12,TRBJ1-1,NA,NA,TRBV7-9,CASSWENTEAFF,TGTGCCAGCAGCTGGGAGAACACTGAAGCTTTCTTT
15,TRBJ2-3,NA,NA,TRBV5-1,CASSPGRYGVDTQYF,TGCGCCAGCAGCCCCGGGAGATACGGGGTAGATACGCAGTATTTT
14,TRBJ1-5,TRBD1,NA,TRBV27,CASRQTGINQPQHF,TGTGCCAGCCGCCAGACAGGGATCAATCAGCCCCAGCATTTT
13,TRBJ2-7,NA,NA,TRBV19,CASSQGGAYEQYF,TGTGCCAGTAGTCAAGGCGGGGCCTACGAGCAGTACTTC
15,TRBJ2-7,NA,NA,TRBV12-5,CASGGLATPRHEQYF,TGTGCTAGTGGGGGGCTGGCGACCCCACGCCACGAGCAGTACTTC
14,TRBJ1-5,NA,NA,TRBV11-2,CASSPDRSARPQHF,TGTGCCAGCAGCCCGGACCGAAGCGCTCGGCCCCAGCATTTT
14,TRBJ2-7,TRBD2,NA,TRBV10-3,CAISEPSGNYEQYF,TGTGCCATCAGTGAGCCTAGCGGGAATTACGAGCAGTACTTC
16,TRBJ2-1,TRBD2,NA,TRBV6-1,CASSEEQASGYNEQFF,TGTGCCAGCAGTGAAGAGCAGGCTAGCGGCTACAATGAGCAGTTCTTC
15,TRBJ1-5,TRBD1,NA,TRBV5-6,CASSLWQGGNQPQHF,TGTGCCAGCAGCTTGTGGCAGGGGGGGAATCAGCCCCAGCATTTT
14,TRBJ1-2,TRBD1,NA,TRBV6-5,CASSLFGTANGYTF,TGTGCCAGCAGTCTTTTTGGGACAGCGAATGGCTACACCTTC
16,TRBJ2-7,NA,NA,TRBV7-2,CASSSTRGPSSYEQYF,TGTGCCAGCAGCTCCACCCGGGGGCCCAGCTCCTACGAGCAGTACTTC
14,TRBJ1-5,NA,few,TRBV4-1,CASSPQYSNQPQHF,TGCGCCAGCAGCCCACAGTATAGCAATCAGCCCCAGCATTTT
13,TRBJ1-3,NA,NA,TRBV2,CASSADSGNTIYF,TGTGCCAGCAGTGCGGACTCTGGAAACACCATATATTTT
15,TRBJ2-3,TRBD2,NA,TRBV27,CASSFSSGSADTQYF,TGTGCCAGCAGTTTCTCTAGCGGGAGTGCAGATACGCAGTATTTT
17,TRBJ2-7,NA,NA,TRBV7-2,CASSFTSAASRAYEQYF,TGTGCCAGCAGCTTTACCTCGGCGGCTAGTAGGGCCTACGAGCAGTACTTC
14,TRBJ1-2,TRBD1,once,TRBV4-1,CASSHRQGLNGYTF,TGCGCCAGCAGCCACCGACAGGGGTTGAATGGCTACACCTTC
13,TRBJ2-1,NA,NA,TRBV29-1,CSVVVAPNNEQFF,TGCAGCGTTGTGGTAGCGCCTAACAATGAGCAGTTCTTC
15,TRBJ2-1,NA,NA,TRBV5-6,CASSLGSPPNNEQFF,TGTGCCAGCAGCTTGGGCTCCCCCCCCAACAATGAGCAGTTCTTC
13,TRBJ2-5,NA,NA,TRBV5-4,CASSLAGAETQYF,TGTGCCAGCAGCTTGGCCGGGGCTGAGACCCAGTACTTC
12,TRBJ1-2,NA,NA,TRBV2,CASNGHYYGYTF,TGTGCCAGCAATGGACATTACTATGGCTACACCTTC
15,TRBJ1-1,NA,NA,TRBV7-8,CASSPTPDRSNEAFF,TGTGCCAGCAGCCCCACCCCGGACCGCAGCAACGAAGCTTTCTTT
14,TRBJ2-1,NA,NA,TRBV5-1,CASSPEVVDNEQFF,TGCGCCAGCAGCCCGGAGGTTGTTGACAATGAGCAGTTCTTC
14,TRBJ1-1,NA,NA,TRBV25-1,CASSEVGDYTEAFF,TGTGCCAGCAGTGAGGTGGGGGACTACACTGAAGCTTTCTTT
18,TRBJ1-2,NA,NA,TRBV18,CASSPQGTEAVGPYGYTF,TGTGCCAGCTCACCACAGGGTACGGAGGCGGTTGGGCCCTATGGCTACACCTTC
16,TRBJ1-5,NA,NA,TRBV18,CASSQGVWKGNQPQHF,TGTGCCAGCTCACAGGGGGTGTGGAAGGGCAATCAGCCCCAGCATTTT
16,TRBJ1-2,NA,NA,TRBV7-9,CASSAPSSAGDYGYTF,TGTGCCAGCAGCGCCCCTTCTTCGGCGGGAGATTATGGCTACACCTTC
15,TRBJ1-2,TRBD1,NA,TRBV27,CARYWTGHTLYGYTF,TGTGCCAGATATTGGACAGGCCATACCCTCTATGGCTACACCTTC
15,TRBJ2-4,TRBD1,NA,TRBV25-1,CASSDLGTGKNIQYF,TGTGCCAGCAGTGACCTGGGGACAGGGAAAAACATTCAGTACTTC
16,TRBJ2-3,TRBD2,few,TRBV6-1,CASSEESGGGTDTQYF,TGTGCCAGCAGTGAAGAAAGCGGGGGGGGCACAGATACGCAGTATTTT
15,TRBJ2-1,TRBD2,NA,TRBV7-9,CASSFSELAGNEQFF,TGTGCCAGCAGCTTTTCGGAGCTAGCGGGAAATGAGCAGTTCTTC
15,TRBJ2-1,NA,NA,TRBV6-5,CASRWEGAPDNEQFF,TGTGCCAGCAGATGGGAGGGGGCCCCCGACAATGAGCAGTTCTTC
16,TRBJ2-1,TRBD2,few,TRBV28,CASSLVASGSRNEQFF,TGTGCCAGCAGTTTAGTCGCCAGCGGGAGCAGGAATGAGCAGTTCTTC
15,TRBJ1-1,NA,NA,TRBV19,CASSARAGVNTEAFF,TGTGCCAGTAGTGCCCGGGCGGGCGTAAACACTGAAGCTTTCTTT
15,TRBJ2-1,NA,NA,TRBV9,CASSAPRTAGNEQFF,TGTGCCAGCAGCGCCCCCCGGACCGCGGGAAATGAGCAGTTCTTC
13,TRBJ1-2,NA,NA,TRBV6-1,CASRSSPLYGYTF,TGTGCCAGCAGAAGCAGCCCCCTCTATGGCTACACCTTC
12,TRBJ2-7,NA,NA,TRBV7-9,CASAGYNYEQYF,TGTGCCAGCGCGGGGTATAACTACGAGCAGTACTTC
13,TRBJ1-2,NA,few,TRBV9,CASSQADFYGYTF,TGTGCCAGCAGCCAAGCAGATTTCTATGGCTACACCTTC
14,TRBJ1-2,NA,once,TRBV2,CASSVVTGGRGYTF,TGTGCCAGCAGTGTAGTTACAGGAGGCCGTGGCTACACCTTC
16,TRBJ1-1,NA,once,TRBV14,CASSQDSGLLNTEAFF,TGTGCCAGCAGCCAAGATTCGGGACTCTTGAACACTGAAGCTTTCTTT
18,TRBJ2-3,NA,NA,TRBV23-1,CASSQSVPLQVITDTQYF,TGCGCCAGCAGTCAATCGGTGCCCCTACAGGTTATCACAGATACGCAGTATTTT
14,TRBJ2-7,NA,NA,TRBV5-1,CASSLAAIAYEQYF,TGCGCCAGCAGCTTGGCCGCCATAGCCTACGAGCAGTACTTC
15,TRBJ2-7,TRBD2,NA,TRBV7-9,CASSLSGGISYEQYF,TGTGCCAGCAGCTTAAGCGGGGGGATCTCCTACGAGCAGTACTTC
15,TRBJ1-1,NA,few,TRBV19,CASSIGMVLNTEAFF,TGTGCCAGTAGTATTGGGATGGTTTTGAACACTGAAGCTTTCTTT
18,TRBJ2-2,TRBD1,NA,TRBV9,CASSVYHLRQGFTGELFF,TGTGCCAGCAGCGTCTACCACCTAAGACAGGGATTCACCGGGGAGCTGTTTTTT
16,TRBJ2-7,NA,NA,TRBV28,CASSLWPARETYEQYF,TGTGCCAGCAGTTTATGGCCCGCCAGGGAGACCTACGAGCAGTACTTC
16,TRBJ1-1,NA,NA,TRBV5-1,CASTRGPFGGNTEAFF,TGCGCCAGCACCCGTGGGCCTTTCGGGGGAAACACTGAAGCTTTCTTT